A single sample is the source of the 26 T cell receptor beta chains below, sequenced in a study of somatic mutations in cytotoxic T cells in rheumatoid arthritis. The repertoire was sequenced with immunoSEQ multiplex PCR; TCRdb's copy has only in-frame clones and lacks some. The sample lists 7,000 to 9,500 clones, around 90% occurring once. Sequenced material: CD8+ T cells sorted from blood. These receptors were collected from a middle-aged man with rheumatoid arthritis.

J is TRBJ2-7 and V is TRBV7-9; 11 nucleotides line up with TRBD2. V was clipped by 5 bases and J by 7 bases; unmatched bases: 10. Germline V gene data show CDR1 as SEHNR and CDR2 as FQNEAQ (reference sequence). This CDR3 has 15 amino acids. The CDR3 spells CASSINRGLAVEQYF. In nucleotides, the CDR3 is TGTGCCAGCAGCATAAATAGGGGACTAGCGGTGGAGCAGTACTTC.

The J gene is TRBJ2-7, the V gene TRBV6-6; no reliable D call. Germline V gene lookup returns CDR1 MNHNY and CDR2 SVGAGI (reference sequence). The CDR3 runs 13 residues. Trimming took off 0 bases at V and 3 bases at J, with 6 bases between the two ends. CDR3 residues: CASSYSNSYEQYF. The CDR3 DNA reads TGTGCCAGCAGTTACTCGAACAGCTACGAGCAGTACTTC.

V usage is TRBV5-4 and J usage is TRBJ1-2; 7 nucleotides agree with TRBD1. V was clipped by 3 bases and J by 7 bases; unmatched bases: 6. The germline CDR1 and CDR2 sequences are SGHNT and YYREEE (reference sequence). The CDR3 totals 13 residues. The CDR3 spells CASSSAGGIGYTF. CDR3 bases: TGTGCCAGCAGCTCGGCAGGGGGAATTGGCTACACCTTC.

This sequence joins TRBV13 and TRBJ1-5, with D maybe TRBD1 (6 bases). Germline CDR1 reads PRHDT; CDR2 reads FYEKMQ (reference sequence). V shed 4 bases and J shed 0 bases, with 10 bases lying between them. The CDR3 length is 15 residues. The CDR3 region has the DNA TGTGCCAGCAGCTGGGGACACCTTAGCAATCAGCCCCAGCATTTT. This encodes CASSWGHLSNQPQHF.

The chain uses TRBV6-6 and TRBJ2-7, with 11 bases fitting TRBD2. Germline-derived CDR1 and CDR2 are MNHNY and SVGAGI (reference sequence). The CDR3 spans 13 residues. The CDR3 spells CASSPGTSGFKDV. The CDR3 coding sequence is TGTGCCAGCAGTCCCGGGACTAGCGGCTTCAAGGACGTC.

This sequence joins TRBV15 and TRBJ2-7, with 10 bases that match TRBD1. Germline trimming cut 0 bases from V and 9 bases from J; bases unmatched to any gene: 2. CDR3 length: 13 residues. Germline V lookup: CDR1 LNHNV, CDR2 YYDKDF (reference sequence). The CDR3 is CATSRDGQGVQYV. The CDR3 nucleotides read TGTGCCACCAGCAGAGATGGACAGGGGGTGCAGTACGTC.

Comment on this clone: At the DNA level, this CDR3 is encoded by other sequences in the same sample as well. The chain combines TRBV5-4 with TRBJ2-5; D might be TRBD2 (7 bases). This CDR3 has 14 amino acids. Germline CDR1 reads SGHNT; CDR2 reads YYREEE (reference sequence). V was trimmed by 7 bases and J by 5 bases, leaving 18 bases between them. The CDR3 region is CASEVRGGAETQYF. The CDR3, as DNA: TGTGCCAGCGAGGTTAGGGGGGGGGCTGAGACCCAGTACTTC.

This clone was counted between two and nine times. The gene calls are TRBV7-9 and TRBJ2-2; tentative D call: TRBD1 (6 bases). V was pared by 4 bases and J by 1 base, with 13 bases between. The germline V gene has CDR1 SEHNR and CDR2 FQNEAQ (reference sequence). This CDR3 region has 16 residues. As DNA, the CDR3 is TGTGCCAGCAGCTCCAACAGGGAATTGAACACCGGGGAGCTGTTTTTT. Translating gives CASSSNRELNTGELFF.

V gene TRBV5-1 combines with J gene TRBJ1-1; 10 bases map to TRBD1. The germline V gene has CDR1 SGHRS and CDR2 YFSETQ. V lost 4 bases and J lost 7; bases outside the gene matches: 10. The CDR3 sequence is 15 residues long. CDR3 in DNA: TGCGCCAGCAGCCTCCCTGACAGGGGGCATGATGAAGCTTTCTTT. Translation gives CASSLPDRGHDEAFF.

The table lists this clone with a few counts. The V call is TRBV11-2, the J call TRBJ2-2; D is uncertain. Germline assignment: CDR1 SGHAT and CDR2 FQNNGV. The CDR3 length is 15 residues. Trimming pared 5 bases from V and 4 bases from J, leaving 14 bases between. The CDR3 bases are TGTGCCAGCAGCCCGTTCGTCGGGTCCACCGGGGAGCTGTTTTTT. Translating gives CASSPFVGSTGELFF.

The chain combines TRBV2 with TRBJ2-5; D possibly corresponds to TRBD2 (5 bases). The DNA matches TRBJ2-7 better at its end, which makes the J call doubtful. Per the germline V gene, CDR1 is SNHLY and CDR2 is FYNNEI. This CDR3 is built from 15 residues. The CDR3, as DNA: TGTGCCAGCAGTGAAAGATGGACCGGGAACTACGAGCAGTACTTC. Protein: CASSERWTGNYEQYF.

This rearrangement joins TRBV4-1 to TRBJ2-2, with 9 bases matching TRBD2. This CDR3 contains 16 residues. In germline, CDR1 is MGHRA, CDR2 YSYEKL. V lost 5 bases to trimming and J lost 7 bases; unmatched junction nucleotides: 11. The CDR3 region is CASSGSGGPWRGELFF. The CDR3 bases are TGCGCCAGCAGCGGAAGCGGGGGGCCCTGGCGCGGGGAGCTGTTTTTT.

The V and J genes are TRBV15 and TRBJ1-1; D unclear. Germline lookup yields CDR1 LNHNV and CDR2 YYDKDF (reference sequence). Trimming left V 6 bases short and J 1 base short, with 12 bases between. This CDR3 is 14 amino acids long. Written as DNA, the CDR3 is TGTGCCACCAGGGCAGATGTGCAGAACACTGAAGCTTTCTTT. Encoded protein: CATRADVQNTEAFF.

The CDR3 DNA reads TGCGCCAGCAGCTTATACAGGGTGGGCACTGAAGCTTTCTTT. Protein: CASSLYRVGTEAFF. This chain links TRBV5-1 with TRBJ1-1, with a tentative D call TRBD1 (6 bases). The CDR3 consists of 14 residues. Germline V gives CDR1 SGHRS, CDR2 YFSETQ. V gave up 2 bases and J gave up 4 bases, with 12 bases separating them.

V and J are TRBV4-1 and TRBJ2-3; tentative D call: TRBD2 (6 bases). Germline assignment: CDR1 MGHRA and CDR2 YSYEKL. V gave up 2 bases and J gave up 0 bases, with 9 bases separating them. This CDR3 has 15 residues. The CDR3 reads CASSQFGGSTDTQYF. CDR3 in DNA: TGCGCCAGCAGCCAATTCGGGGGTAGCACAGATACGCAGTATTTT.

This clone was found a few times. An end of the junction does not agree with germline; a read error may underlie this. This rearrangement joins TRBV14 to TRBJ2-1, with D possibly being TRBD1 (6 bases). Germline CDR1 SGHDN, CDR2 FVKESK. The CDR3 is made up of 14 amino acids. CDR3 sequence (DNA): TGTGCCAGCAGCCGAGCCGGGACATACACTGAGCAGTTCTTC. Its protein is CASSRAGTYTEQFF.

V and J are TRBV7-8 and TRBJ2-1; 12 nucleotides match TRBD1. This CDR3 comprises 18 residues. The germline gives CDR1 SGHVS, CDR2 FQNEAQ. J gave up 4 bases and V 0 bases, and 7 bases lay outside the gene matches. CDR3: CASSLAGQGALGYNEQFF. The DNA for the CDR3 is TGTGCCAGCAGCTTAGCGGGACAGGGGGCTCTAGGGTACAATGAGCAGTTCTTC.

This chain joins TRBV6-1 and TRBJ2-5; D might be TRBD2 (6 bases). V was shortened by 5 bases and J by 7 bases, with 8 bases between the two germline ends. The CDR3 spans 11 residues. Germline assignment: CDR1 MNHNS and CDR2 SASEGT. The CDR3 nucleotides read TGTGCCAGCAGTTTCGGGGGGACCCAGTACTTC. Protein product: CASSFGGTQYF.

The rearrangement joins TRBV5-6 to TRBJ2-7; D not resolved. The germline CDR1 and CDR2 sequences are SGHDT and YYEEEE. This CDR3 has 13 amino acids. Trimming stripped 0 bases from V and 6 bases from J, with 10 bases between. The CDR3 bases are TGTGCCAGCAGCTTGGCCGGGTTCGGCGAGCAGTACGTC. Translating it yields CASSLAGFGEQYV.

Notes on this clone: This sample includes further DNA sequences coding for the same CDR3. J is TRBJ1-4 and V is TRBV29-1; 7 nucleotides align to TRBD1. The V segment lost 6 bases and the J segment 4 bases; nucleotides outside the gene matches: 11. CDR3 length equals 15 residues. CDR1 and CDR2 (germline): SQVTM, ANQGSEA. CDR3 region: CSVSGAGQSNEKLFF. For the CDR3, the DNA is TGCAGCGTCTCAGGGGCGGGACAGAGTAATGAAAAACTGTTTTTT.

The rearrangement joins TRBV13 to TRBJ2-3; the match to TRBD2 covers 13 bases. The V segment lost 6 bases and the J segment 3 bases; nucleotides outside the gene matches: 6. This CDR3 region has 16 residues. Germline loops: CDR1 PRHDT, CDR2 FYEKMQ (reference sequence). The CDR3 here is CASSSTSGGATDTQYF. CDR3 nucleotide sequence: TGTGCCAGCAGTTCAACTAGCGGGGGGGCGACAGATACGCAGTATTTT.

The chain has TRBV7-9 and TRBJ2-5, with TRBD1 identical over 8 bases. Unmatched junction bases numbered 8, after V lost 6 bases and J lost 5 bases. The CDR3 consists of 14 residues. Germline values: CDR1 SEHNR, CDR2 FQNEAQ (reference sequence). In nucleotides, the CDR3 is TGTGCCAGCAGGAAGGACAGGGTTGGCGAGACCCAGTACTTC. Translation gives CASRKDRVGETQYF.

This chain connects TRBV7-9 to TRBJ1-1; 9 nucleotides match TRBD1. The CDR3 has 15 amino acids. V dropped 4 bases and J dropped 3; count of bases not matched to a gene: 6. Per the germline V gene, CDR1 is SEHNR and CDR2 is FQNEAQ (reference sequence). This CDR3 is CASSSPGQGYTEAFF. DNA for the CDR3: TGTGCCAGCAGCTCGCCGGGACAGGGATACACTGAAGCTTTCTTT.

The chain employs TRBV27 and TRBJ2-1; TRBD2 aligns across 11 bases. Germline V gene lookup returns CDR1 MNHEY and CDR2 SMNVEV (reference sequence). The J segment lost 7 bases and the V segment lost 2 bases, leaving 4 bases of the junction unmatched. The CDR3 sequence is 15 residues long. CDR3 in amino acids: CASSLLAGGFNEQFF. Written as DNA, the CDR3 is TGTGCCAGCAGTTTACTAGCGGGGGGCTTTAATGAGCAGTTCTTC.

This chain links TRBV5-1 with TRBJ2-2; 9 nucleotides align to TRBD1. Per germline, CDR1 SGHRS and CDR2 YFSETQ. V lost 4 bases to trimming and J lost 2 bases; unmatched junction nucleotides: 12. The CDR3 length is 18 residues. CDR3 sequence (DNA): TGCGCCAGCAGCCCCCTCCCGGGACAGGGTATTAACACCGGGGAGCTGTTTTTT. Protein sequence: CASSPLPGQGINTGELFF.

This chain connects TRBV29-1 to TRBJ2-2; 9 bases are a match to TRBD1. This CDR3 has 13 amino acids. After removal of 7 bases from V and 5 bases from J, the junction contained 5 bases not matched to a gene. Germline V lookup: CDR1 SQVTM, CDR2 ANQGSEA. The CDR3 nucleotides read TGCAGCGCTCGACAGGGGGGGACCGGGGAGCTGTTTTTT. Translated: CSARQGGTGELFF.